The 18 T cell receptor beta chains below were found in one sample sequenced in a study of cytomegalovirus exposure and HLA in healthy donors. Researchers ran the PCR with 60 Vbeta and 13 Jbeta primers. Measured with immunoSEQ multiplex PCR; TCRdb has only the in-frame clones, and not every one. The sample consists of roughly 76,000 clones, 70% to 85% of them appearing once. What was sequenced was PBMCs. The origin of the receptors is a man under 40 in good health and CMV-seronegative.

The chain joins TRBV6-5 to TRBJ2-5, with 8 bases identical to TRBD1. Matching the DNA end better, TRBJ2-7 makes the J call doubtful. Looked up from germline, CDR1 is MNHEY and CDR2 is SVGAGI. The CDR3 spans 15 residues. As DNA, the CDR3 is TGTGCCAGCAGGTGGACAGGGCGGTGGGACTACGAGCAGTACTTC. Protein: CASRWTGRWDYEQYF.

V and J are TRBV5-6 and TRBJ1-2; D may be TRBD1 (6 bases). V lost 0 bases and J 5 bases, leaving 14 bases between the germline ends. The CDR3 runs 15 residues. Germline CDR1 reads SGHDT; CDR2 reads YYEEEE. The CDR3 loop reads CASSLVAGVTYGYTF. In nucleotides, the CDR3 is TGTGCCAGCAGCTTGGTGGCAGGGGTTACATATGGCTACACCTTC.

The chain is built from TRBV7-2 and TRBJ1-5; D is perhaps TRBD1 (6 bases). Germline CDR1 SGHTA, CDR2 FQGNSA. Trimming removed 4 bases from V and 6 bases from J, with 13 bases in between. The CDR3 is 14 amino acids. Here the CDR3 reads CASSSQGLRQPQHF. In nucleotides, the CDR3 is TGTGCCAGCAGCTCACAGGGATTGCGTCAGCCCCAGCATTTT.

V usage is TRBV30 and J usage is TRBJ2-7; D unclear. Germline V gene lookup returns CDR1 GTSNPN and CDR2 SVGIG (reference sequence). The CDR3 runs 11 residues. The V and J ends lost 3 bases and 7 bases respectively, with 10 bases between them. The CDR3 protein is CAWSHLLEQYF. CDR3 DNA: TGTGCCTGGAGCCATTTGTTGGAGCAGTACTTC.

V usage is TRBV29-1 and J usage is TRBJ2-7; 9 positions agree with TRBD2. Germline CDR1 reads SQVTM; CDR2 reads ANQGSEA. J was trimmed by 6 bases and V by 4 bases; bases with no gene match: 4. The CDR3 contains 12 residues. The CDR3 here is CSVAAGGAEQYF. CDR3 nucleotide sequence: TGCAGCGTTGCAGCGGGAGGCGCCGAGCAGTACTTC.

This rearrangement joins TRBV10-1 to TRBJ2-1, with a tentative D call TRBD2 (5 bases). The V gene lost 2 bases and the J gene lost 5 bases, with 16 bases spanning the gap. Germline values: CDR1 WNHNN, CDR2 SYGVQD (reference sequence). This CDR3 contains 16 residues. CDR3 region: CASSERGSNYNNEQFF. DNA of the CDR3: TGCGCCAGCAGTGAGCGAGGGTCAAACTACAACAATGAGCAGTTCTTC.

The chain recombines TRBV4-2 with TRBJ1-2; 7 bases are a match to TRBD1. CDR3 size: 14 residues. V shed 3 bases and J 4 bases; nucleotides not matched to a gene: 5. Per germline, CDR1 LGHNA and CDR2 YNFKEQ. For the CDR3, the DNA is TGTGCCAGCAGCCAGACAGGGTTTGGCTATGGCTACACCTTC. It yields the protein CASSQTGFGYGYTF.

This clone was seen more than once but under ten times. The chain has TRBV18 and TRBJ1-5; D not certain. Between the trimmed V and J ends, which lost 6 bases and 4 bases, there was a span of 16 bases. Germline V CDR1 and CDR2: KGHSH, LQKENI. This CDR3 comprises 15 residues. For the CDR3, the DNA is TGTGCCAGCTCGATCCGAGTACCGCCGAATCAGCCCCAGCATTTT. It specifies CASSIRVPPNQPQHF.

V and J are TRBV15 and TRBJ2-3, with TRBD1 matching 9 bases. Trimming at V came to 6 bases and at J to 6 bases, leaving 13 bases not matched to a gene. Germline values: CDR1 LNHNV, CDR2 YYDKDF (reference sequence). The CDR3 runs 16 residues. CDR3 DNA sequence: TGTGCCACCAGGCCGGGACAGGGAGAAGGGTCGGATACGCAGTATTTT. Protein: CATRPGQGEGSDTQYF.

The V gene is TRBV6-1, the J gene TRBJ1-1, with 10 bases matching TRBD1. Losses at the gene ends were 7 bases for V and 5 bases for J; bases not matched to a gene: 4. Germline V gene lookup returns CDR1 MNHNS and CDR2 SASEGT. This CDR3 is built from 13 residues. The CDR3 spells CASTRTGGTEAFF. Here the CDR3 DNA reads TGTGCCAGCACTAGGACAGGGGGGACTGAAGCTTTCTTT.

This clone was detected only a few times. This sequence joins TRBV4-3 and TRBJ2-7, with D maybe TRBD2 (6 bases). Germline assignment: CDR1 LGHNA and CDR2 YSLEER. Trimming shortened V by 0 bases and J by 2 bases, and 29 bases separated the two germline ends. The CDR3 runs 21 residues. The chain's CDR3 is CASSQDTGSAGHLSVPYEQYF. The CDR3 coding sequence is TGCGCCAGCAGCCAAGATACGGGTTCAGCGGGCCACCTGTCGGTCCCCTACGAGCAGTACTTC.

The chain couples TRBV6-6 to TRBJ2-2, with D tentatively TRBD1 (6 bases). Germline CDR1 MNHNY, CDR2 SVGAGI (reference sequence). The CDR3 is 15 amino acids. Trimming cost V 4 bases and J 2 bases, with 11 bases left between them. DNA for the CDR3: TGTGCCAGCAGTTTCTACAGGGCAAACACCGGGGAGCTGTTTTTT. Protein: CASSFYRANTGELFF.

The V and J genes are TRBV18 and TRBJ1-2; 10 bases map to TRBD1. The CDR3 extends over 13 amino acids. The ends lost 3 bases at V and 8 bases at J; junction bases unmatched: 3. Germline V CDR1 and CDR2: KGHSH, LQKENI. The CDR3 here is CASSPRTGGGYTF. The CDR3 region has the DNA TGTGCCAGCTCACCTCGGACAGGGGGAGGCTACACCTTC.

The CDR3 here is CASGLSGGAGYEQYF. In DNA, the CDR3 is TGTGCTAGTGGTCTCAGCGGGGGGGCCGGGTACGAGCAGTACTTC. V is TRBV12-5 and J is TRBJ2-7; 10 bases are a match to TRBD2. The germline V gene encodes CDR1 LGHNT and CDR2 FRNRAP. The CDR3 runs to 15 residues. V was clipped by 5 bases and J by 4 bases; unmatched bases: 8.

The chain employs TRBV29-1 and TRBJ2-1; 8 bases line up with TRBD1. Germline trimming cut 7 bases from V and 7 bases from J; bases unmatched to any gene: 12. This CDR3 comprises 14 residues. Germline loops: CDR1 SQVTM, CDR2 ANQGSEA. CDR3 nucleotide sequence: TGCAGCGGTGAGAACGGACAGGGAAGGAATGAGCAGTTCTTC. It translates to CSGENGQGRNEQFF.

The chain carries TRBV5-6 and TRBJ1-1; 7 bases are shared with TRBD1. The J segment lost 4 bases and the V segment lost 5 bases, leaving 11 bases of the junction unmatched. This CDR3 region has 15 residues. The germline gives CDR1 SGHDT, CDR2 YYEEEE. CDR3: CASRIRTGAGTEAFF. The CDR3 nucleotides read TGTGCCAGCAGGATTCGAACAGGGGCGGGCACTGAAGCTTTCTTT. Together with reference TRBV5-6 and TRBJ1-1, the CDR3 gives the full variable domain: DAGVTQSPTHLIKTRGQQVTLRCSPKSGHDTVSWYQQALGQGPQFIFQYYEEEERQRGNFPDRFSGHQFPNYSSELNVNALLLGDSALYLCASRIRTGAGTEAFFGQGTRLTVV.

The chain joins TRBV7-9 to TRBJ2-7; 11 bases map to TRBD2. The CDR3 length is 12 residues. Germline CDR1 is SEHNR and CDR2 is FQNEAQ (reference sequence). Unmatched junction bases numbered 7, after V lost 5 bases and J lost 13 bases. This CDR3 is CASSLTSGSIYF. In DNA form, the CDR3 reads TGTGCCAGCAGCCTTACTAGCGGGAGTATCTACTTC. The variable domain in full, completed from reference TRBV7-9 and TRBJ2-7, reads DTGVSQNPRHKITKRGQNVTFRCDPISEHNRLYWYRQTLGQGPEFLTYFQNEAQLEKSRLLSDRFSAERPKGSFSTLEIQRTEQGDSAMYLCASSLTSGSIYFGPGTRLTVT.

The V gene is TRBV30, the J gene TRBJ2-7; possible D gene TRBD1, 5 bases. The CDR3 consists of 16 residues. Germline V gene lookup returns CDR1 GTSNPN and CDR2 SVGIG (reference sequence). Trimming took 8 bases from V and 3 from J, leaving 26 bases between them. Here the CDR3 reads CAQCFRVPSYRYEQYF. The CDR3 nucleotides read TGTGCCCAGTGTTTCAGGGTACCATCGTATCGCTACGAGCAGTACTTC.